These 27 T cell receptor beta chains came from one sample sequenced in a study of CD8+CD57+ T cells in acquired aplastic anemia. CDR3 and TCR beta VDJ profiling relied on genomic DNA as the template. MiXCR, run by TCRdb on the reads, gives a single entry per CDR3 protein. This sample carries about 160,000 distinct CDR3 sequences, 60% to 80% of them seen once, and the ten largest clones take under 60%. Only patients with CD8+CD57+ cell expansion on flow cytometry were chosen for sequencing. Sequencing was done on a sample of sorted CD4+, CD8+, or CD8+CD57+ T cells (not recorded which) from PBMCs. The receptors stem from a human donor with aplastic anemia.

The chain employs TRBV7-3 and TRBJ2-2, with D perhaps matching TRBD1 (5 bases). The CDR3 is 15 residues long. The germline gives CDR1 SGHTA, CDR2 FQGTGA. Between the trimmed V and J ends, which lost 2 bases and 3 bases, there was a span of 10 bases. The CDR3 is CASSLSRDDTGELFF. CDR3 bases: TGTGCCAGCAGCTTATCCAGGGATGACACCGGGGAGCTGTTTTTT. Complete variable domain (other parts from reference TRBV7-3 and TRBJ2-2): GAGVSQTPSNKVTEKGKYVELRCDPISGHTALYWYRQSLGQGPEFLIYFQGTGAADDSGLPNDRFFAVRPEGSVSTLKIQRTERGDSAVYLCASSLSRDDTGELFFGEGSRLTVL.

This chain connects TRBV2 to TRBJ1-4; 7 bases agree with TRBD1. The V segment lost 8 bases and the J segment 4 bases; nucleotides outside the gene matches: 4. Germline CDR1 reads SNHLY; CDR2 reads FYNNEI. This CDR3 spans 13 amino acids. CDR3 nucleotide sequence: TGTGCCAGCTTCCGGGACAGTAATGAAAAACTGTTTTTT. This codes for CASFRDSNEKLFF.

Concerning this clonotype itself: An end of the junction does not agree with germline; a read error may underlie this. The chain couples TRBV7-7 to TRBJ2-5; 12 bases agree with TRBD2. The CDR3 extends over 17 amino acids. From germline, CDR1 is SSHAT and CDR2 FNYEAQ (reference sequence). CDR3 coding DNA: TGTGCTAGCAGCTTAGGTGCTAGCGGGAGGGTCACGGAGACCCAGTACTTC. This translates into CASSLGASGRVTETQYF.

V gene TRBV20-1 combines with J gene TRBJ1-1, with a tentative D call TRBD1 (5 bases). The CDR3 spans 13 residues. V was shortened by 8 bases and J by 1 base, with 14 bases between the two germline ends. Germline V lookup: CDR1 DFQATT, CDR2 SNEGSKA (reference sequence). The CDR3 bases are TGCAGTACCATCAAAGGACAGAACACTGAAGCTTTCTTT. It specifies CSTIKGQNTEAFF.

This clonotype was picked up a small number of times. The V call is TRBV10-1, the J call TRBJ1-2; D call uncertain. Germline CDR1 is WNHNN and CDR2 is SYGVQD (reference sequence). The CDR3 extends over 14 amino acids. Deletions cut 0 bases from V and 2 bases from J, with 7 bases between. CDR3 in DNA: TGCGCCAGCAGTGAGTCCACGGGAAACTATGGCTACACCTTC. It specifies CASSESTGNYGYTF.

The V gene is TRBV7-9, the J gene TRBJ2-5; no reliable D call. Germline CDR1 reads SEHNR; CDR2 reads FQNEAQ (reference sequence). Between the trimmed V and J ends, which lost 1 base and 3 bases, there was a span of 9 bases. The CDR3 loop spans 14 amino acids. This CDR3 is CASSLVGTKETQYF. CDR3 DNA sequence: TGTGCCAGCAGCTTAGTTGGCACCAAAGAGACCCAGTACTTC.

J is TRBJ2-5 and V is TRBV7-7; D perhaps matches TRBD2 (6 bases). The germline V and J ends were trimmed by 4 bases and 5 bases, with 14 bases remaining between them. There are 14 residues in the CDR3. Germline CDR1 reads SSHAT; CDR2 reads FNYEAQ (reference sequence). CDR3 loop: CASSWGLSGETQYF. The DNA of the CDR3 is TGTGCCAGCAGCTGGGGCCTCAGCGGGGAGACCCAGTACTTC.

The sample holds a few counts of this clonotype. The chain uses TRBV7-8 and TRBJ2-6, with TRBD1 as a possible D gene (6 bases). Germline CDR1 is SGHVS and CDR2 is FQNEAQ. CDR3 length: 16 residues. V lost 2 bases, J lost 1 base, and 9 bases lay in between. CDR3 nucleotide sequence: TGTGCCAGCAGCTTACGGACAGTTTCTGGGGCCAACGTCCTGACTTTC. It codes for CASSLRTVSGANVLTF.

CDR3 DNA sequence: TGTGCCAGCATCGGAGGGTTAAATCAGCCCCAGCATTTT. The encoded protein is CASIGGLNQPQHF. The chain combines TRBV2 with TRBJ1-5; D unclear. The CDR3 is made up of 13 amino acids. Germline V lookup: CDR1 SNHLY, CDR2 FYNNEI. Trimming shortened V by 7 bases and J by 4 bases, and 11 bases separated the two germline ends.

The V call is TRBV10-1, the J call TRBJ2-7; possible D gene TRBD1, 6 bases. Trimming took off 8 bases at V and 4 bases at J, with 15 bases between the two ends. CDR1 and CDR2 (germline): WNHNN, SYGVQD (reference sequence). The CDR3 sequence is 13 residues long. The CDR3 reads CASHDRRRYEQYF. CDR3 bases: TGCGCCAGCCACGACAGGCGACGGTACGAGCAGTACTTC.

This chain joins TRBV15 and TRBJ2-7; perhaps TRBD2 as D (5 bases). CDR3 size: 14 residues. The V gene's germline CDR1 is LNHNV and CDR2 YYDKDF (reference sequence). Trimming removed 4 bases from V and 2 bases from J, with 12 bases in between. CDR3 residues: CATSIPGVTYEQYF. CDR3 DNA: TGTGCCACCAGCATCCCCGGGGTCACCTACGAGCAGTACTTC.

The rearrangement uses TRBV9 and TRBJ1-5; perhaps TRBD1 as D (5 bases). CDR3 length equals 16 residues. V gave up 4 bases and J gave up 0 bases, with 14 bases separating them. The germline V gene encodes CDR1 SGDLS and CDR2 YYNGEE. The CDR3 region is CASSPGGTSSNQPQHF. In DNA form, the CDR3 reads TGTGCCAGCAGCCCCGGGGGGACGAGTAGCAATCAGCCCCAGCATTTT.

This chain uses TRBV20-1 with TRBJ2-1; D tentatively reads TRBD1 or TRBD2 (5 bases each). CDR1 is DFQATT and CDR2 is SNEGSKA in the germline V gene (reference sequence). CDR3 length: 10 residues. The V end lost 6 bases, the J end lost 14 bases, and 14 bases lay between the germline ends. CDR3 in amino acids: CSAPGSGKFF. In nucleotides, the CDR3 is TGCAGTGCCCCAGGGTCGGGGAAGTTCTTC.

This clonotype appeared once. The chain couples TRBV5-5 to TRBJ1-5; D is ambiguous. This CDR3 spans 16 amino acids. The germline V gene encodes CDR1 SGHKS and CDR2 YYEKEE (reference sequence). V was shortened by 0 bases and J by 3 bases, with 13 bases between the two germline ends. Here the CDR3 reads CASSLAARLSNQPQHF. In DNA, the CDR3 is TGTGCCAGCAGCTTGGCGGCCCGGCTCTCCAATCAGCCCCAGCATTTT.

The chain combines TRBV2 with TRBJ2-7; the D is unclear. V gave up 6 bases and J gave up 5 bases, with 8 bases separating them. Germline CDR1 and CDR2: SNHLY and FYNNEI. This CDR3 contains 11 residues. CDR3 region: CASRGIHEQYF. CDR3 nucleotides: TGTGCCAGCAGGGGGATCCACGAGCAGTACTTC.

This chain connects TRBV19 to TRBJ1-1; D ambiguous. Trimming removed 5 bases at V and 0 bases at J, with 19 bases between. The CDR3 is 17 residues long. The V gene's germline CDR1 is LNHDA and CDR2 SQIVND (reference sequence). CDR3 in amino acids: CASSPVRLKLMNTEAFF. In DNA form, the CDR3 reads TGTGCCAGTAGTCCGGTGCGCCTGAAGCTTATGAACACTGAAGCTTTCTTT.

This clonotype was recorded only once. The junction departs from the called germline gene at one end, perhaps through a read error. The rearrangement joins TRBV10-3 to TRBJ1-5; TRBD1 aligns across 7 bases. Per the germline V gene, CDR1 is ENHRY and CDR2 is SYGVKD. CDR3 length: 17 residues. The DNA of the CDR3 is TGTGCCAGCAGTGGGGCGACAGGGAGTATGGGCAATCAGCCCCAGCATTTT. Translating gives CASSGATGSMGNQPQHF.

The gene calls are TRBV24-1 and TRBJ2-7; D ambiguous. The CDR3 covers 8 residues. V gave up 10 bases and J gave up 7 bases, with 4 bases separating them. In germline, CDR1 is KGHDR, CDR2 SFDVKD. The CDR3 reads CATTEQYF. CDR3 DNA sequence: TGTGCCACTACGGAGCAGTACTTC.

In regard to this clonotype: One junction end disagrees with the germline gene, perhaps due to a read error. The chain employs TRBV2 and TRBJ2-5; D is unclear. CDR1 is SNHLY, CDR2 FYNNEI, per germline. The CDR3 consists of 14 residues. Written as DNA, the CDR3 is TGTGCCACCAGTGATTTGAACAGAGGAGAGACCCAGTACTTC. Translating gives CATSDLNRGETQYF. Together with reference TRBV2 and TRBJ2-5, the CDR3 gives the full variable domain: EPEVTQTPSHQVTQMGQEVILRCVPISNHLYFYWYRQILGQKVEFLVSFYNNEISEKSEIFDDQFSVERPDGSNFTLKIRSTKLEDSAMYFCATSDLNRGETQYFGPGTRLLVL.

The chain couples TRBV24-1 to TRBJ1-2; 9 bases match TRBD1. The J segment lost 4 bases and the V segment lost 4 bases, leaving 9 bases of the junction unmatched. CDR1 and CDR2 from the germline V gene are KGHDR and SFDVKD. This CDR3 is 16 amino acids long. This chain's CDR3 is CATSDHTGGRGYGYTF. CDR3 DNA sequence: TGTGCCACCAGTGACCACACAGGGGGCCGAGGCTATGGCTACACCTTC.

With regard to this clonotype: The CDR3 ends on some other residue instead of the conserved phenylalanine or tryptophan, so this is likely a read error. V and J are TRBV6-6 and TRBJ2-1, with 10 bases lining up with TRBD1. The CDR3 length is 16 residues. V lost 2 bases and J lost 3; bases outside the gene matches: 4. Germline V gives CDR1 MNHNY, CDR2 SVGAGI (reference sequence). The CDR3 loop is CASSYPGQGIYNEQFL. The CDR3, as DNA: TGTGCCAGCAGTTACCCGGGACAGGGGATCTACAATGAGCAGTTCCTC.

This clonotype was counted a single time. The chain employs TRBV5-6 and TRBJ1-1, with D perhaps TRBD1 (5 bases). The CDR3 sequence is 13 residues long. The V end lost 2 bases, the J end lost 3 bases, and 8 bases lay between the germline ends. Germline CDR1 reads SGHDT; CDR2 reads YYEEEE. CDR3: CASSFDSDTEAFF. In DNA form, the CDR3 reads TGTGCCAGCAGCTTTGACAGTGACACTGAAGCTTTCTTT.

V is TRBV19 and J is TRBJ2-5; D remains unclear. Germline values: CDR1 LNHDA, CDR2 SQIVND (reference sequence). Trimming cost V 3 bases and J 5 bases, with 4 bases left between them. The CDR3 extends over 11 amino acids. The CDR3 loop reads CASSIHETQYF. The CDR3 coding sequence is TGTGCCAGTAGTATCCACGAGACCCAGTACTTC.

This chain connects TRBV5-1 to TRBJ2-2; the D gene is possibly TRBD2 (5 bases). The CDR3 runs to 11 residues. The V gene lost 5 bases and the J gene lost 10 bases, with 9 bases spanning the gap. Per the germline V gene, CDR1 is SGHRS and CDR2 is YFSETQ. The CDR3 region has the DNA TGCGCCAGCAGATCGGGGATGGAGCTGTTTTTT. This codes for CASRSGMELFF.

This clonotype was counted once. The chain has TRBV15 and TRBJ1-2, with a possible D match to TRBD1 (6 bases). The CDR3 has 14 residues. V was trimmed by 3 bases and J by 8 bases, leaving 16 bases between them. Germline V lookup: CDR1 LNHNV, CDR2 YYDKDF (reference sequence). The CDR3 DNA reads as TGTGCCACCAGCAGGCTCCTACAGGGATCGGGCTACACCTTC. Translated, it gives CATSRLLQGSGYTF.

V and J are TRBV7-9 and TRBJ2-7, with unresolved D. V lost 7 bases and J lost 1, with 11 bases in between. Germline CDR1 SEHNR, CDR2 FQNEAQ (reference sequence). The CDR3 sequence is 13 residues long. CDR3 sequence: CASTQAQSYEQYF. As DNA, the CDR3 is TGTGCCAGCACCCAGGCTCAATCCTACGAGCAGTACTTC.

The chain recombines TRBV5-1 with TRBJ1-6; D perhaps matches TRBD1 (5 bases). V was trimmed by 0 bases and J by 9 bases, leaving 16 bases between them. Germline lookup yields CDR1 SGHRS and CDR2 YFSETQ. The CDR3 sequence is 16 residues long. DNA for the CDR3: TGCGCCAGCAGCTTGGGTTTGGGTGGGGCGGCTTCACCCCTCCACTTT. Its translation: CASSLGLGGAASPLHF.